This T cell receptor (beta chain) was sequenced for a study of spatial heterogeneity in lung cancer. In this sample, this clonotype turned up many times. V shed 1 base and J 4 bases; nucleotides not matched to a gene: 7. The germline V gene encodes CDR1 DFQATT and CDR2 SNEGSKA (reference sequence). This CDR3 spans 15 amino acids. Regarding time point: sample taken at primary tumor resection. From tumor, nontumor lung or frozen PBMC, whole RNA was taken unsorted for sequencing. Samples came from 72 TRACERx patients with untreated early-stage lung cancer. TCRdb reprocessed the 5' RACE reads via MiXCR and lists one record per CDR3 protein. The sample lists about 75,000 distinct CDR3 sequences, more than 10% occurring once.

The rearrangement joins TRBV20-1 to TRBJ2-7; 10 nucleotides line up with TRBD2. The clonotype was recovered from a male donor with early-stage non-small cell lung cancer. Sample: PBMCs, taken at surgery. Written as DNA, the CDR3 is TGCAGTGCTAGAGGTGAACTAGCGGGACGGTACGAGCAGTACTTC. Its protein product is CSARGELAGRYEQYF.